This TCR beta chain came from a study of Ad26.COV2.S vaccination and SARS-CoV-2 variants. Looking at the study overall: Each vaccinee took Ad26.COV2.S intramuscularly, once or twice 56 days apart.

As to treatment: over 15 received Ad26.COV2.S at low or high dose, single or two shots; roughly 5 received placebo; per-sample allocation not given. Day 63 after the first vaccine or placebo injection was the time point for sampling. Trimming stripped 0 bases from V and 1 base from J, with 12 bases between. The CDR3 sequence is 16 residues long. Per germline, CDR1 MGHRA and CDR2 YSYEKL. The table came from immunoSEQ multiplex PCR; TCRdb's copy has only in-frame clones and leaves some out. The repertoire consists of around 250,000 clones, with over 75% occurring once and the leading ten covering 3% to 4%. Study findings and constraints: Among vaccine recipients, spike-specific TCR breadth exceeded that of placebo recipients. Reportedly, spike-specific CD8+ and CD4+ T cell responses achieved substantial breadth once vaccination had taken place.

Concerning this clone: Its antigen is currently unknown.

The specimen was peripheral blood, collected in a trial of Ad26.COV2.S vaccine versus placebo. V gene TRBV4-1 combines with J gene TRBJ1-1; D is unresolved. The clonotype comes from a person aged 18 to 65 who received the Ad26.COV2.S COVID-19 vaccine or a placebo. CDR3: CASSQDGLNGNTEAFF. CDR3 nucleotide sequence: TGCGCCAGCAGCCAAGATGGCTTAAACGGGAACACTGAAGCTTTCTTT.